This T cell receptor beta chain is drawn from a study of blood T cell repertoires in COVID-19. Germline V gene lookup returns CDR1 SGHRS and CDR2 YFSETQ. The V gene end was trimmed by 4 bases and the J gene end by 4 bases; junction bases not matched to a gene: 3. The CDR3 covers 14 residues. Clones were read by immunoSEQ multiplex PCR, and TCRdb kept only the in-frame ones, dropping some. The repertoire holds around 150,000 clones, with 85% as singletons. The clonotype originates from a human donor with acute or convalescent COVID-19. The donor label of this sample is uncertain. The chain carries TRBV5-1 and TRBJ2-3, with TRBD2 matching over 10 bases. Sequenced input: peripheral blood. This chain's CDR3 is CASSSGGAPDTQYF. The CDR3 bases are TGCGCCAGCAGCAGCGGGGGGGCACCAGATACGCAGTATTTT. The entire variable domain, with the rest obtained from reference TRBV5-1 and TRBJ2-3, is as follows: KAGVTQTPRYLIKTRGQQVTLSCSPISGHRSVSWYQQTPGQGLQFLFEYFSETQRNKGNFPGRFSGRQFSNSRSEMNVSTLELGDSALYLCASSSGGAPDTQYFGPGTRLTVL.